A single sample gave rise to the 4 T cell receptor beta chains below, sequenced in a study of T cell responses to AZD1222 COVID-19 vaccine (dated by TCRdb to the early 2020s). The library was built by means of the immunoSEQ multiplex PCR assay. This is the immuneACCESS table as TCRdb keeps it, with only in-frame sequences that have V and J called. A part of the clones is gone; compared with another copy, unresolved V genes explain less than half, and the rest is unexplained. Here the sample has roughly 260,000 clones; more than 85% occur a single time. Less than 0.65% of the sample belongs to the ten largest clones. The sample's time point label is to be understood as: baseline before first vaccination. The specimen was peripheral blood, collected on day 0 of AZD1222 vaccination. The source is an adult in good health.

The chain links TRBV5-1 to TRBJ1-1, with no clear D. Germline CDR1 SGHRS, CDR2 YFSETQ. CDR3 length equals 15 residues. Trimming stripped 5 bases from V and 3 bases from J, with 17 bases between. The CDR3 reads CASRRAGDLDTEAFF. CDR3 nucleotide sequence: TGCGCCAGCAGACGCGCCGGTGACTTGGACACTGAAGCTTTCTTT.

V is TRBV7-9 and J is TRBJ1-4, with D perhaps TRBD1 (6 bases). The V end was cut by 1 base, the J end by 5 bases, with 11 bases between. The CDR3 loop spans 15 amino acids. Germline assignment: CDR1 SEHNR and CDR2 FQNEAQ (reference sequence). CDR3 sequence (DNA): TGTGCCAGCAGCTTAGGGACAGCGGTAAATGAAAAACTGTTTTTT. This codes for CASSLGTAVNEKLFF.

V is TRBV9 and J is TRBJ1-3, with D uncertain. V shed 7 bases and J shed 0 bases, with 17 bases lying between them. Germline CDR1 reads SGDLS; CDR2 reads YYNGEE. This CDR3 is 16 amino acids long. CDR3 residues: CASSQSGAPSGNTIYF. In nucleotides, the CDR3 is TGTGCCAGCTCCCAGTCGGGCGCCCCCTCTGGAAACACCATATATTTT.

V gene TRBV2 combines with J gene TRBJ2-3, with TRBD2 identical over 10 bases. The CDR3 consists of 14 residues. CDR1 is SNHLY, CDR2 FYNNEI, per germline. Unmatched junction bases numbered 9, after V lost 4 bases and J lost 11 bases. CDR3 sequence reads: CASSVQREGRGQYF. CDR3 bases: TGTGCCAGCAGTGTCCAGCGGGAGGGCCGGGGGCAGTATTTT.